Shown below are 10 T cell receptor beta chains from a single sample sequenced in a study of T-cell memory formation after mild COVID-19. Using its own MiXCR run on the 5' RACE reads, TCRdb lists one record per CDR3 protein. The sample consists of some 260,000 distinct CDR3 sequences, over 15% of them appearing once. Sequencing was performed on PBMCs or a T cell subset sorted from them (not recorded which). The origin of the receptors is a man aged 18 to 30 who had mild COVID-19 (a few samples of this study predate the infection). Cell type and time point are not known.

This clonotype was found a few times. The V gene is TRBV7-9, the J gene TRBJ2-2, with 7 positions matching TRBD1. Germline V gives CDR1 SEHNR, CDR2 FQNEAQ (reference sequence). Trimming took 4 bases from V and 3 from J; bases not matched to a gene: 5. CDR3 length equals 15 residues. Here the CDR3 reads CASSSAGTDTGELFF. The CDR3 DNA reads TGTGCCAGCAGCTCGGCCGGGACAGACACCGGGGAGCTGTTTTTT. The whole variable domain, filled in from reference TRBV7-9 and TRBJ2-2, reads DTGVSQNPRHKITKRGQNVTFRCDPISEHNRLYWYRQTLGQGPEFLTYFQNEAQLEKSRLLSDRFSAERPKGSFSTLEIQRTEQGDSAMYLCASSSAGTDTGELFFGEGSRLTVL.

The genes are TRBV7-3 and TRBJ1-1, with a possible D match to TRBD1 (6 bases). Trimming shortened V by 5 bases and J by 8 bases, and 12 bases separated the two germline ends. The CDR3 length is 12 residues. The germline gives CDR1 SGHTA, CDR2 FQGTGA. The DNA for the CDR3 is TGTGCCAGCAGCATGACAGGAGTAGAAGCTTTCTTT. It encodes CASSMTGVEAFF.

This clonotype was seen only a few times. The chain is built from TRBV21-1 and TRBJ2-3; the listed D gene, TRBD2, was not tested against the DNA. TRBV21-1 is a pseudogene segment. This CDR3 contains 18 residues. CDR3 sequence: CASSKAERGAVSTDTQYF. CDR3 nucleotides: TGTGCCAGCAGCAAAGCGGAGCGGGGGGCCGTAAGCACAGATACGCAGTATTTT.

The chain joins TRBV7-9 to TRBJ1-3; tentatively, D is TRBD1 (6 bases). The germline gives CDR1 SEHNR, CDR2 FQNEAQ (reference sequence). CDR3 size: 16 residues. V was cut by 2 bases and J by 1 base, with 12 bases left in between. CDR3 nucleotide sequence: TGTGCCAGCAGCTTACTCCAGGGGAGTTCTGGAAACACCATATATTTT. Translation gives CASSLLQGSSGNTIYF.

This chain uses TRBV13 with TRBJ2-3; 7 nucleotides line up with TRBD2. The CDR3 spans 13 residues. With 4 bases clipped from V and 8 bases from J, the junction kept 6 bases outside the gene matches. Germline V gene data show CDR1 as PRHDT and CDR2 as FYEKMQ (reference sequence). The CDR3 coding sequence is TGTGCCAGCAGCTCAAGGACTAGTCGTACGCAGTATTTT. Encoded protein: CASSSRTSRTQYF.

The V and J genes are TRBV21-1 and TRBJ2-2; the table gives TRBD2 as D, unverified against the DNA. TRBV21-1 is deemed a pseudogene. This CDR3 has 17 amino acids. CDR3 region: CASSKYFGGGYTGELFF. DNA of the CDR3: TGTGCCAGCAGCAAATATTTCGGCGGGGGGTACACCGGGGAGCTGTTTTTT.

V usage is TRBV6-2 or TRBV6-3 and J usage is TRBJ2-7; 11 bases align to TRBD1. CDR3 size: 17 residues. Germline values: CDR1 MNHEY, CDR2 SVGEGT. V gave up 5 bases and J gave up 0 bases; unmatched junction bases: 9. The CDR3 is CASSPGQGAVSSYEQYV. As DNA, the CDR3 is TGTGCCAGCAGTCCCGGACAGGGGGCCGTCAGCTCCTACGAGCAGTACGTC.

The sample holds many counts of this clonotype. This chain uses TRBV10-3 with TRBJ2-5, with D possibly matching TRBD1 (5 bases). Per germline, CDR1 ENHRY and CDR2 SYGVKD. Between the trimmed V and J ends, which lost 6 bases and 2 bases, there was a span of 7 bases. The CDR3 runs to 12 residues. The CDR3 sequence is CAIRDKQETQYF. The CDR3 DNA follows: TGTGCCATCAGGGACAAACAAGAGACCCAGTACTTC.

This clonotype was found once. The J gene is TRBJ2-3, the V gene TRBV9; D gene uncertain. Looked up from germline, CDR1 is SGDLS and CDR2 is YYNGEE. Trimming stripped 2 bases from V and 0 bases from J, with 10 bases between. The CDR3 covers 15 residues. The CDR3 coding sequence is TGTGCCAGCAGCGTCAAGGCGACTAGCACAGATACGCAGTATTTT. This translates into CASSVKATSTDTQYF.

The rearrangement uses TRBV5-4 and TRBJ1-5; D is unclear. This CDR3 region has 13 residues. Trimming removed 5 bases at V and 8 bases at J, with 14 bases between. Germline V CDR1 and CDR2: SGHNT, YYREEE (reference sequence). This CDR3 is CASRLMGEEPQHF. As DNA, the CDR3 is TGTGCCAGCAGATTGATGGGTGAGGAGCCCCAGCATTTT.